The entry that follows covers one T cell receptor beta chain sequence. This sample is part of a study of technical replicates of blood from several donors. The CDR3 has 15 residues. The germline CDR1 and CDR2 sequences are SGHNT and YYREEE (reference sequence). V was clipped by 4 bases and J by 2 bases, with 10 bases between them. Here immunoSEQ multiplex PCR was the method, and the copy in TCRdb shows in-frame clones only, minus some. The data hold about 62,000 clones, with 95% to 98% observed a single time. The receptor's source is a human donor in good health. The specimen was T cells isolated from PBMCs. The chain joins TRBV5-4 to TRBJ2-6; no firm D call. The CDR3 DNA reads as TGTGCCAGCAGCACCGCCCGGGCTGGGGCCAACGTCCTGACTTTC. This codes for CASSTARAGANVLTF. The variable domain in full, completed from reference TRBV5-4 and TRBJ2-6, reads ETGVTQSPTHLIKTRGQQVTLRCSSQSGHNTVSWYQQALGQGPQFIFQYYREEENGRGNFPPRFSGLQFPNYSSELNVNALELDDSALYLCASSTARAGANVLTFGAGSRLTVL.